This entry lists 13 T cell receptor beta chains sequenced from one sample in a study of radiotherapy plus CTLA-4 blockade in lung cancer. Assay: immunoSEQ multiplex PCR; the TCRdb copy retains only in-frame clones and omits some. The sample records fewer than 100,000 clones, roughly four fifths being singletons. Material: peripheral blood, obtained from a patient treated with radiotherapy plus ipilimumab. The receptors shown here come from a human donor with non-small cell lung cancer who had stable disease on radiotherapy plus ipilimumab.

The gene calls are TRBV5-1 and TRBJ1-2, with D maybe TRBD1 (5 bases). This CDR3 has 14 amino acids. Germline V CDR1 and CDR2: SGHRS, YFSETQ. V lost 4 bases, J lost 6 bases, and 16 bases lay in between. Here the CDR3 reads CASSRQGGLDGYTF. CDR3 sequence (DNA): TGCGCCAGCAGCCGGCAGGGAGGGCTGGATGGCTACACCTTC.

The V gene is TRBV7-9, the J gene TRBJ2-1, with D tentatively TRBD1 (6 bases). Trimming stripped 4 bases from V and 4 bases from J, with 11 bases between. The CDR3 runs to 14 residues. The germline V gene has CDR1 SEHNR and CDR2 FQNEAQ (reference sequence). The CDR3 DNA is TGTGCCAGCAGCTCGGGACACTTTTACAATGAGCAGTTCTTC. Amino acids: CASSSGHFYNEQFF.

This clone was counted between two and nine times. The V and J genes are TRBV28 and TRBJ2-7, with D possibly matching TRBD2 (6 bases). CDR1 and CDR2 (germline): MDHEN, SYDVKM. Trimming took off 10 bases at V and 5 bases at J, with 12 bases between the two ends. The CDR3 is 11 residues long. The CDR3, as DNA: TGTGCCACCACCGGCGGGGACGAGCAGTACTTC. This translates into CATTGGDEQYF.

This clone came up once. The CDR3 here is CASSGQFQANVLTF. The CDR3 region has the DNA TGTGCCAGCAGTGGGCAGTTCCAGGCCAACGTCCTGACTTTC. The chain carries TRBV6-1 and TRBJ2-6, with unresolved D. This CDR3 contains 14 residues. Germline CDR1 and CDR2: MNHNS and SASEGT. V lost 4 bases, J lost 6 bases, and 10 bases lay in between.

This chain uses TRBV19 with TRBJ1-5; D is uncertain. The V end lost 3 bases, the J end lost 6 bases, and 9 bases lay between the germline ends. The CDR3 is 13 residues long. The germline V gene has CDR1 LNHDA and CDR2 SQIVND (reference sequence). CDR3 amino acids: CASSISPSQPQHF. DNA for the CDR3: TGTGCCAGTAGTATTTCTCCCAGTCAGCCCCAGCATTTT.

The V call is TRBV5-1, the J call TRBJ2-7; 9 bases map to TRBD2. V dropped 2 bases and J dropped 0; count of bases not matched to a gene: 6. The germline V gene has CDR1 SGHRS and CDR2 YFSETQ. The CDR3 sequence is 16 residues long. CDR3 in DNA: TGCGCCAGCAGCTTCAGTAGCGGGGGATTCTCCTACGAGCAGTACTTC. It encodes CASSFSSGGFSYEQYF.

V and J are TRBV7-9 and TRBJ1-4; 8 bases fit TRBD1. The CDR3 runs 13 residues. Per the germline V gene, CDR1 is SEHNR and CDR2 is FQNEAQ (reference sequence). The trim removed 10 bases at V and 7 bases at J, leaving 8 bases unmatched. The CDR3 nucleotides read TGTGCCACCCCTGACAGGGGAGGTGAAAAACTGTTTTTT. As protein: CATPDRGGEKLFF.

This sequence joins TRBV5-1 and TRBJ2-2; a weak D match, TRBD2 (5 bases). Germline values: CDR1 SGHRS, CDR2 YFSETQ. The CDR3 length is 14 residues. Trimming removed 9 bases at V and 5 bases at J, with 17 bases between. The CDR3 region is CATQSGIKTGELFF. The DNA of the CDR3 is TGCGCCACCCAATCGGGGATTAAAACCGGGGAGCTGTTTTTT.

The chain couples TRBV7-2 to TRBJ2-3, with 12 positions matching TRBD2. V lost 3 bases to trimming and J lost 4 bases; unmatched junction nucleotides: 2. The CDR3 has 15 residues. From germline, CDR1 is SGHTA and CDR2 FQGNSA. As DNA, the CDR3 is TGTGCCAGCAGCTTGACTAGCGGGAGATCAGATACGCAGTATTTT. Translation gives CASSLTSGRSDTQYF.

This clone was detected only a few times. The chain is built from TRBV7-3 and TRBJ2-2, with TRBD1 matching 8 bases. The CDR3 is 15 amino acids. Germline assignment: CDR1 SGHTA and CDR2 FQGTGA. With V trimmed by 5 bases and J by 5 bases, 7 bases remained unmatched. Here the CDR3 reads CASSPPGGLTGELFF. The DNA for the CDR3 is TGTGCCAGCAGCCCACCAGGGGGCCTAACCGGGGAGCTGTTTTTT.

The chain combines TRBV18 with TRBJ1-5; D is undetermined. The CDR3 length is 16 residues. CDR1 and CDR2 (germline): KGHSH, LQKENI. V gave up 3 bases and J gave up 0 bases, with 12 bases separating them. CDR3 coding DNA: TGTGCCAGCTCACCTATTGGATCCACTAGCAATCAGCCCCAGCATTTT. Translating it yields CASSPIGSTSNQPQHF.

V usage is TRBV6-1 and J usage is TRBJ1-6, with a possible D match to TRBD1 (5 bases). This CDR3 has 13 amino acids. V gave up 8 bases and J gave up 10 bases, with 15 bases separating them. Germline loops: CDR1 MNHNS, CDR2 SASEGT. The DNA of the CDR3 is TGTGCCAGCGTCGAGATGTGGGACTCACCCCTCCACTTT. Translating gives CASVEMWDSPLHF.

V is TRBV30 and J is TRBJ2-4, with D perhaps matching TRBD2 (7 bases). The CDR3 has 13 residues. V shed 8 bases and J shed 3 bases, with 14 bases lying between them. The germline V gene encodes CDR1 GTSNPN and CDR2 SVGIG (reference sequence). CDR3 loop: CAGGGEGKNIQYF. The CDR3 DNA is TGTGCCGGAGGGGGGGAAGGCAAAAACATTCAGTACTTC.